These 3 T cell receptor beta chains were all obtained from the same sample, sequenced in a study of Graves' ophthalmopathy and Graves' hyperthyroidism. RNA transcripts were the template, and TCR beta CDR3 regions were amplified from them. The first-round RT-PCR employed HTBI primers together with the Qiagen OneStep RT-PCR kit. A multiplex PCR was then performed as the second round. Each CDR3 protein gets one entry after TCRdb re-called the multiplex PCR reads with MiXCR. This sample has a few hundred thousand distinct CDR3 sequences, with approximately 15% found just once. Sequencing was performed on peripheral blood. These receptor sequences come from a woman between 18 and 30 years old with stable Graves' hyperthyroidism.

This clonotype occurred many times. The CDR3 DNA follows: TGTGCCAGCAGTTTGGATGAATGGACTGAAGCTTTCTTT. Translating gives CASSLDEWTEAFF. The chain couples TRBV6-2 or TRBV6-3 to TRBJ1-1; D remains unclear. Trimming left V 4 bases short and J 5 bases short, with 11 bases between. Germline CDR1 reads MNHEY; CDR2 reads SVGEGT. The CDR3 contains 13 residues.

This clonotype was observed many times. The V and J genes are TRBV12-3 or TRBV12-4 and TRBJ1-3; D is undetermined. The V and J ends lost 5 bases and 3 bases respectively, with 8 bases between them. CDR3 length: 13 amino acids. This CDR3 is CASSGWGGNTIYF. In DNA, the CDR3 is TGTGCCAGCAGTGGTTGGGGTGGAAACACCATATATTTT.

This clonotype was observed a few times. J is TRBJ2-7 and V is TRBV10-3; D may be TRBD1 or TRBD2 (5 bases each). The germline CDR1 and CDR2 sequences are ENHRY and SYGVKD. The V and J ends lost 3 bases and 5 bases respectively, with 17 bases between them. CDR3 length equals 15 residues. For the CDR3, the DNA is TGTGCCATCAGTGAAGGCAGGGAGTTTTTCGACGAGCAGTACTTC. It is translated as CAISEGREFFDEQYF.